This record concerns one T cell receptor (beta chain) sequence. The clone's antigen remains unknown. The record has no base qualities; no much larger clone is one base away. The CDR3 has 16 amino acids, counting the end cysteine and phenylalanine. Just CDR3 DNA is preserved here, 48 bases in frame from base 1. CDR1 is given as KGHDR and CDR2 as SFDVKD, both from the germline V gene. V lost 3 bases and J lost 4 bases, and the count of bases not matched to a germline gene is 5. The data belong to a study of blood T cell repertoires in COVID-19 (dated by TCRdb to about 2020). At the level of the whole study: Collaborator samples came from the United States, Italy and Spain and covered acute and convalescent phases of COVID-19. The sample metadata nearly always contained a de-identified subject ID, COVID-19 status, age in years and sex. The prospective study material was composed of cDNA or gDNA derived from T cells, B-cell-depleted T cells, or PBMCs. The dataset comprised deeply sampled blood TCRbeta repertoires from subjects exposed to, actively infected with, or recovered from COVID-19. Samples were obtained from the ongoing ImmuneRACE study (first 160 participants) and from about 1,300 subjects provided by 6 global collaborators. The repertoires were released in a freely available public database intended as a resource for research on the immune response to SARS-CoV-2. Where HLA class I and class II types were available, the types were taken from metadata supplied by the sample provider, not from assay-based typing.

The investigation overall reported the following: The amount of clinical and demographic metadata varied by source and participant and was provided uncurated.

The immunoSEQ Assay, a bias-controlled multiplex PCR, was used to amplify TCRbeta CDR3 regions from genomic DNA. As for the original processing: The number of nucleated cells in each sample was estimated by amplification of reference gene primers within the assay. To quantify the absolute abundance of each unique TCRbeta CDR3 rearrangement, sequence reads were collapsed and filtered. For each sample, productive Simpson clonality was calculated by taking the square root of Simpson's diversity index across productive rearrangements. Drawn from immuneACCESS, this table holds only the in-frame rearrangements with V and J called that TCRdb kept. Clones are partly lost; checked studies trace under half to an unresolved V gene and leave the rest unexplained. The V and J calls and clone size come from that table; D and trimming were worked out from the DNA. The sample table contains more than 200,000 clones; only one count was recorded for about nine tenths of them. The top ten clonotypes cover over 1.5% of the sample.

Participants in the prospective study were aged roughly 18 to 95 years, lived in more than 20 United States geographic areas, and enrolled through a virtual design. In the prospective study, cohorts were assigned on the basis of participant-reported clinical history obtained from a screening survey and a study questionnaire. Recovered participants in ImmuneRACE Cohort 3 were defined as having two consecutive negative NP/OP PCR tests, clearance from a healthcare professional, or resolution of symptoms. Mobile phlebotomists in the prospective study collected whole blood, serum and a nasopharyngeal or oropharyngeal swab from every participant. Prospective study participants could optionally give additional blood draws and questionnaires over an approximately 2-month period. Prospective study blood samples were shipped either frozen or at room temperature before DNA extraction.

The chain is assembled from TRBV24-1 and TRBJ1-2; a stretch of 12 junction bases matches TRBD1. This sequence originates from a woman aged 18-29 years who had recovered from COVID-19. The material sequenced was PBMCs or T cells enriched from blood (not recorded which). In nucleotide form, the sequence is TGTGCCACCAGTGATGCCGGGACAGGGGGCTCCTATGGCTACACCTTC. This codes for CATSDAGTGGSYGYTF.